This TCR beta chain is from a study of shared clonotypes between healthy human individuals. Using immunoSEQ multiplex PCR, the repertoire was profiled, and TCRdb retains in-frame clones only, with some absent. Of a few million clones in the sample, just under 95% were seen once. Germline V CDR1 and CDR2: MDHEN, SYDVKM. This CDR3 comprises 13 residues. The germline V and J ends were trimmed by 7 bases and 0 bases, with 7 bases remaining between them. CD4+ cells underwent separation, giving CD45RA+ naive and CD45RA-negative memory subsets. The sample comprised naive CD4+ T cells from PBMCs. Subset indicated: CD45RA+ positively selected. The chain is built from TRBV28 and TRBJ2-4; no firm D call. The receptor was isolated from a man aged 18 to 30 in good health. Some clones in this sample may be carry-over from other donors' samples. This CDR3 reads CASKTVAKNIQYF. The CDR3 DNA is TGTGCCAGCAAGACCGTAGCCAAAAACATTCAGTACTTC.